The 7 T cell receptor beta chains in this list originate from one sample, sequenced in a study of T cell repertoires in cytomegalovirus infection. From the reads, TCRdb called clonotypes with MiXCR, one entry per CDR3 protein. The sample has over 300,000 distinct CDR3 sequences; more than 8% are singletons. Sequencing was carried out using PBMCs. Source of these receptors: a human donor in good health (CMV status not recorded). Some clones in this sample may be carry-over from other donors' samples.

The rearrangement links TRBV6-2 or TRBV6-3 to TRBJ2-7, with D unresolved. The germline V and J ends were trimmed by 2 bases and 9 bases, with 14 bases remaining between them. The CDR3 is 13 amino acids. Per the germline V gene, CDR1 is MNHEY and CDR2 is SVGEGT. The CDR3 nucleotides read TGTGCCAGCAGTTACCGCCTTTCTGTCGGGCAGTACTTC. Translation: CASSYRLSVGQYF.

This clonotype has more than one count but fewer than ten. The chain uses TRBV24-1 and TRBJ2-7; D may be TRBD2 (5 bases). Germline CDR1 is KGHDR and CDR2 is SFDVKD. The CDR3 is 13 residues long. Trimming removed 4 bases at V and 4 bases at J, with 10 bases between. Here the CDR3 reads CATSDPGEYEQYF. The CDR3, as DNA: TGTGCCACCAGTGACCCCGGGGAGTACGAGCAGTACTTC.

In its sample, this clonotype was seen a few times. The chain uses TRBV19 and TRBJ1-5; D not resolved. V was clipped by 0 bases and J by 9 bases, with 9 bases between them. The CDR3 has 13 residues. The germline V gene has CDR1 LNHDA and CDR2 SQIVND (reference sequence). CDR3 bases: TGTGCCAGTAGTATAGATTACAGTATGCCCCAGCATTTT. Translation gives CASSIDYSMPQHF.

Ten or more counts support this clonotype. The CDR3 bases are TGTGCCAGCAGACGGGGCCTTCGAGCAGATACGCAGTATTTT. This gives the protein CASRRGLRADTQYF. The chain has TRBV6-2 or TRBV6-3 and TRBJ2-3; D assignment may be TRBD1 or TRBD2 (5 bases each). Per germline, CDR1 MNHEY and CDR2 SVGEGT. There are 14 residues in the CDR3. Trimming removed 6 bases from V and 4 bases from J, with 14 bases in between.

This clonotype was recorded at least ten times. The chain combines TRBV20-1 with TRBJ1-2; D possibly corresponds to TRBD1 (5 bases). V dropped 1 base and J dropped 2 bases, with 8 bases sitting between them. CDR3 length equals 13 residues. Germline V gene data show CDR1 as DFQATT and CDR2 as SNEGSKA (reference sequence). CDR3: CSARAAGNYGYTF. The CDR3 nucleotides are TGCAGTGCTAGAGCGGCAGGGAACTATGGCTACACCTTC.

This clonotype was seen ten or more times. This chain links TRBV7-2 with TRBJ2-7, with D perhaps matching TRBD1 (6 bases). The germline gives CDR1 SGHTA, CDR2 FQGNSA. Trimming cost V 3 bases and J 3 bases, with 12 bases left between them. CDR3 length: 14 residues. The CDR3 DNA reads TGTGCCAGCAGCTTGAGGGACACCGACTACGAGCAGTACTTC. This gives the protein CASSLRDTDYEQYF.

This clonotype came up a few times. The gene calls are TRBV6-5 and TRBJ2-7; 9 bases are a match to TRBD2. V lost 0 bases, J lost 4 bases, and 4 bases stayed unmatched. This CDR3 comprises 15 residues. Germline V lookup: CDR1 MNHEY, CDR2 SVGAGI. The CDR3 DNA follows: TGTGCCAGCAGTTACTCGAGCGGGAGGTTGTACGAGCAGTACTTC. Translated: CASSYSSGRLYEQYF.